This T cell receptor (beta chain) appears in the sequencing data of a study of identical twins. TCRdb re-called the 5' RACE reads through MiXCR, storing one row per CDR3 protein. The sample yields about 1.7 million distinct CDR3 sequences, about 30% seen once. Material: cord blood. This receptor was identified in a newborn girl in good health.

CDR3 loop: CASSITSGGNTGELFF. In nucleotides, the CDR3 is TGTGCCAGCAGCATCACTAGCGGGGGAAACACCGGGGAGCTGTTTTTT. The V gene is TRBV5-5, the J gene TRBJ2-2; 11 nucleotides agree with TRBD2. The germline CDR1 and CDR2 sequences are SGHKS and YYEKEE (reference sequence). The CDR3 runs to 16 residues. The junction had 4 bases not matched to a gene; V was cut back by 4 bases and J by 2 bases. The full variable domain, with the rest looked up from reference TRBV5-5 and TRBJ2-2, is DAGVTQSPTHLIKTRGQQVTLRCSPISGHKSVSWYQQVLGQGPQFIFQYYEKEERGRGNFPDRFSARQFPNYSSELNVNALLLGDSALYLCASSITSGGNTGELFFGEGSRLTVL.